This entry concerns a single T cell receptor beta chain. Original processing notes: Amplification of reference gene primers was used by the study to estimate nucleated cell counts. The data were produced by immunoSEQ multiplex PCR, yet TCRdb's version contains in-frame clones alone and is incomplete. That table furnishes V, J and clone size, whereas the DNA furnished D and trimming. The table has about 100,000 clones, over 75% seen once. This record belongs to a study of blood T cell repertoires in COVID-19. Across the whole study: Collection of acute and convalescent COVID-19 samples took place in the United States, Italy and Spain. From T cells, B-cell-depleted T cells, or PBMCs came the material, which was cDNA or gDNA.

Germline assignment: CDR1 SEHNR and CDR2 FQNEAQ (reference sequence). The junction had 2 bases not matched to a gene; V was cut back by 3 bases and J by 2 bases. The CDR3 extends over 14 amino acids. The sequencing sample was made of peripheral blood. The V call is TRBV7-9, the J call TRBJ2-3; 7 nucleotides line up with TRBD1. The source of this sequence is a man in his sixties or seventies with active or convalescent COVID-19. For the CDR3, the DNA is TGTGCCAGCAGCTTCGACAGGGCCACAGATACGCAGTATTTT. It translates to CASSFDRATDTQYF.